This entry describes one T cell receptor beta chain. CDR1 is MNHEY and CDR2 is SMNVEV in the germline V gene (reference sequence). The V end was cut by 6 bases, the J end by 3 bases, with 12 bases between. The CDR3 extends over 13 amino acids. This sample is part of a study of blood T cell repertoires in COVID-19. Across the study: There were acute and convalescent COVID-19 samples, and they came from the United States, Italy and Spain. Sample material is recorded as cDNA or gDNA derived from T cells, B-cell-depleted T cells, or PBMCs.

Original processing methods: Amplification of reference gene primers was used by the study to estimate nucleated cell counts. Sequenced by immunoSEQ multiplex PCR; TCRdb stores in-frame clones only, minus some. D and trimming were read from the DNA, whereas the V and J calls and clone size are those reported in that table. The sample includes hundreds of thousands of clones, approximately 90% of them seen just once. The chain uses TRBV27 and TRBJ2-7; D gene unclear. Input material: peripheral blood. This TCR was sampled from a woman in her 30s with active or convalescent COVID-19. Here the CDR3 reads CASRLTGGYEQYF. CDR3 in DNA: TGTGCCAGCAGGTTGACTGGCGGCTACGAGCAGTACTTC.